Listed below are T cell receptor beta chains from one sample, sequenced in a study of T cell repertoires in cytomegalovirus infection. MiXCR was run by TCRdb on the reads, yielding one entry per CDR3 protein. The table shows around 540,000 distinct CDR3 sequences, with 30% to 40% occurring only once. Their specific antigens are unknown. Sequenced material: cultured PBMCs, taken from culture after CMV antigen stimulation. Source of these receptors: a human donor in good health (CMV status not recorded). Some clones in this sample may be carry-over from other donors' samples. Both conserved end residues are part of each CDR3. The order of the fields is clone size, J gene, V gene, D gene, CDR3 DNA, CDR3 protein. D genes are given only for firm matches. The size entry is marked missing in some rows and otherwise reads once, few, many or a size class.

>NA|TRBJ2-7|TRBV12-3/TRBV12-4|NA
TGTGCCAGCAGCCAAGCAGAACGGATCTACGAGCAGTACTTC
CASSQAERIYEQYF
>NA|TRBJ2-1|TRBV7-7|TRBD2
TGTGCTAGCAGCCAGGGACTAGCGGGAGCCCGCAATGAGCAGTTCTTC
CASSQGLAGARNEQFF
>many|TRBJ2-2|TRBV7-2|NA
TGTGCCAGCAGCTTAGGGGGCGATCGTCGCGGGGAGCTGTTTTTT
CASSLGGDRRGELFF
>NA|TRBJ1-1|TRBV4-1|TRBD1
TGTGCCAGCAGCCAAGATTGGACAGGTGAAGCTTTCTTT
CASSQDWTGEAFF
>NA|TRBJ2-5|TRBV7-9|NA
TGTGCCAGCACCTTCTCAAAGGAGACCCAGTACTTC
CASTFSKETQYF
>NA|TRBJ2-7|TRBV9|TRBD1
TGTGCCAGCAGCGAGACCGGGACAGGGGATTACGAGCAGTACTTC
CASSETGTGDYEQYF
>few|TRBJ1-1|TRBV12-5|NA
TGTGCTAGTGGTTTGGGGGGGAACACTGAAGCTTTCTTT
CASGLGGNTEAFF
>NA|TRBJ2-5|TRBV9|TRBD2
TGTGCCAGCAGCCCTCCGGGGACTAGCGGGAGTGTGACCCAGTACTTC
CASSPPGTSGSVTQYF
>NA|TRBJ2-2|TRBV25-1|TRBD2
TGTGCCAGCAGTGAATATCGTCTAGCGGGCCCAGAGGTGAACACCGGGGAGCTGTTTTTT
CASSEYRLAGPEVNTGELFF
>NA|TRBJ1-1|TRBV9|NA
TGTGCCAGCAGCGTAGTGGGGGGTGAGACTGAAGCTTTCTTT
CASSVVGGETEAFF
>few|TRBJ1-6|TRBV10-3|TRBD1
TGTGCCATGAAGGACAGGGTTGATTCACCCCTCCACTTT
CAMKDRVDSPLHF
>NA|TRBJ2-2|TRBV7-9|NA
TGTGCCAGCAGACAAGAGAGTAACACCGGGGAGCTGTTTTTT
CASRQESNTGELFF
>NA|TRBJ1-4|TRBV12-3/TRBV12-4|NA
TGTGCCAGCGGACGGACTGAGGGTAATGAAAAACTGTTTTTT
CASGRTEGNEKLFF
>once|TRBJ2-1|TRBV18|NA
TGTGCCAGCTCACTTAACTACATGGGGAACATGGAGCAGTTCTTC
CASSLNYMGNMEQFF
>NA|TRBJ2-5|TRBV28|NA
TGTGCCAGCAGTCTCTGGGACGGACGTGGGGAGACCCAGTACTTC
CASSLWDGRGETQYF
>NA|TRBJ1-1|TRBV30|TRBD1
TGTGCCTGGAGTTGGACAGGGTTTACTGAAGCTTTCTTT
CAWSWTGFTEAFF
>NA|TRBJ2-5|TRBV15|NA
TGTGCCACCAGCAGAGATCAGATCCTGGAGACCCAGTACTTC
CATSRDQILETQYF
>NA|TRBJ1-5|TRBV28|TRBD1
TGTGCCAGCAGTTCACAGGGGGAAGGCAATCAGCCCCAGCATTTT
CASSSQGEGNQPQHF
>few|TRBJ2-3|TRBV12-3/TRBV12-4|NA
TGTGCCAGCACCACGGGCACAGATACGCAGTATTTT
CASTTGTDTQYF
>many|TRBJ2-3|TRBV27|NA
TGTGCCAGCAGTCTCCGGGACCCCATCGATACGCAGTATTTT
CASSLRDPIDTQYF
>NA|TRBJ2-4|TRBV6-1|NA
TGTGCCAGCAGCCTCGGAGGCCCTTTGTACTTC
CASSLGGPLYF
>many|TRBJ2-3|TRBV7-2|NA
TGTGCCAGCAGCTTAGATGGAAGCGGGCGGGATACGCAGTATTTT
CASSLDGSGRDTQYF
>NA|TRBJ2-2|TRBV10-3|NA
TGTGCCATCCTGGCGGGTTCGAACACCGGGGAGCTGTTTTTT
CAILAGSNTGELFF
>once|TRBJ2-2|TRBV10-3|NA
TGTGCCATCAAGGAGCCGGGGCGCGGCGGGGAGCTGTTTTTT
CAIKEPGRGGELFF
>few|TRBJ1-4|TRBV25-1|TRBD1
TGTGCCAGCAGTGAACCGACAGGGCTGAGGGATGAAAAACTGTTTTTT
CASSEPTGLRDEKLFF
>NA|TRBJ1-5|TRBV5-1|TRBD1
TGCGCCAGCAGCTTGGAGGGACAGAGCAATCAGCCCCAGCATTTT
CASSLEGQSNQPQHF
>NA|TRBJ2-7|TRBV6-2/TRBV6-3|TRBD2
TGTGCCAGCAGTTACTCGACTAGCGGGGCCTCCTACGAGCAGTACTTC
CASSYSTSGASYEQYF
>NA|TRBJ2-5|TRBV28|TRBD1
TGTGCCAGCAGCGACCGGGACAGGGTGCGGGAGACCCAGTACTTC
CASSDRDRVRETQYF
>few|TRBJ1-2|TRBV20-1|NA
TGCAGTGCTAGAGAGTCTCAGTATGGCTACACCTTC
CSARESQYGYTF
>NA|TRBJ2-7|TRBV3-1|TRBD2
TGTGCCAGCAGCCCTGAGGTAGCGGGAGGCCTGTCCTACGAGCAGTACTTC
CASSPEVAGGLSYEQYF
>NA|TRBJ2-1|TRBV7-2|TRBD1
TGTGCCAGCAGGTATACAGGGGCCGCTGAGCAGTTCTTC
CASRYTGAAEQFF
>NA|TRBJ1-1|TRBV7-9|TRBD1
TGTGCCAGCAGCTTAGCTTCTGGGACAGACACTGAAGCTTTCTTT
CASSLASGTDTEAFF
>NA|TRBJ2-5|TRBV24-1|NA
TGTGCCACCAGTGATTTGTCAGGGGGGAAAGAGACCCAGTACTTC
CATSDLSGGKETQYF
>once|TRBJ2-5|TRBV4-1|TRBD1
TGCGCCAGCAGCCAGGGACAGGTGAACCAAGAGACCCAGTACTTC
CASSQGQVNQETQYF
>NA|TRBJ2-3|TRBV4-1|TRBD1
TGCGCCAGCAGCCATCGGGACAGGGACGGGTGGCAGCAGTATTTT
CASSHRDRDGWQQYF
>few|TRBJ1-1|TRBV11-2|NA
TGTGCCAGCAGCTTATGGGCAGGTCCGCGATTGAACACTGAAGCTTTCTTT
CASSLWAGPRLNTEAFF
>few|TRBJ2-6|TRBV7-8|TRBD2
TGTGCCAGCAGCTTAGCAGCATGGGGGGGGATGAGCTCTGGGGCCAACGTCCTGACTTTC
CASSLAAWGGMSSGANVLTF
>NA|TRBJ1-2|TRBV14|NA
TGTGCCAGCAGCCAAGAGATGGGCCGGGACGACTACACCTTC
CASSQEMGRDDYTF